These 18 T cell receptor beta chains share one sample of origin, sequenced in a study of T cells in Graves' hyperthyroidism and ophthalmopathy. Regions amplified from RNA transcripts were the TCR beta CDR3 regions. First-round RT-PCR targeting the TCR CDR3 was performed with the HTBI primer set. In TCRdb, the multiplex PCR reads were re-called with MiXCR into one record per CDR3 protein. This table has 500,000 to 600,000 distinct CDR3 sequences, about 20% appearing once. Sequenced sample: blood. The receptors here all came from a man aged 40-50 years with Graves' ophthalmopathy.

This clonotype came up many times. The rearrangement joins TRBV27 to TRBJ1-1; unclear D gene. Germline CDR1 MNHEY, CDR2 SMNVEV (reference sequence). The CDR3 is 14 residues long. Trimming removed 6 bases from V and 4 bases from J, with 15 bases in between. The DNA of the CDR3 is TGTGCCAGCAGGCCGGCAGATCGCGGCACTGAAGCTTTCTTT. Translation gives CASRPADRGTEAFF.

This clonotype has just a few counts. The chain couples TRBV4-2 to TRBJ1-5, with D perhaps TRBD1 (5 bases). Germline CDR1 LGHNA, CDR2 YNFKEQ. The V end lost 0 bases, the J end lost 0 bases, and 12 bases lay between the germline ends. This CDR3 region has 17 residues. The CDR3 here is CASSQEEAGHSNQPQHF. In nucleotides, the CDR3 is TGTGCCAGCAGCCAAGAAGAAGCAGGGCATAGCAATCAGCCCCAGCATTTT.

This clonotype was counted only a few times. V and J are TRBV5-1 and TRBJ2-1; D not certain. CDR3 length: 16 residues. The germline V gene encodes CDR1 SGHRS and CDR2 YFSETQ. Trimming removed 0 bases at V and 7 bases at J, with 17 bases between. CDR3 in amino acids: CASSLAWVGLFNEQFF. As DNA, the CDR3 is TGCGCCAGCAGCTTGGCCTGGGTAGGATTATTTAATGAGCAGTTCTTC.

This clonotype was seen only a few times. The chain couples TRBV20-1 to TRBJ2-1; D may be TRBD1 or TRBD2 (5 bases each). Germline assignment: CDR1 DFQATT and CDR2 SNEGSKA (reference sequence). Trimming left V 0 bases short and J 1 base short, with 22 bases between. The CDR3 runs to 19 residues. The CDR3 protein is CSARDQSGWDVKSYNEQFF. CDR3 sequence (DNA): TGCAGTGCTAGAGATCAATCGGGTTGGGACGTTAAGTCCTACAATGAGCAGTTCTTC.

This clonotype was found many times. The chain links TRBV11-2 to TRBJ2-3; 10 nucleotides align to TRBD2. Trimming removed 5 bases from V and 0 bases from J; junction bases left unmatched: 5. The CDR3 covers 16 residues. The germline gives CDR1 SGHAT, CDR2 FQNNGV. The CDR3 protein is CASSRQAGGSTDTQYF. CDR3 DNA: TGTGCCAGCAGCCGACAAGCGGGGGGGAGCACAGATACGCAGTATTTT.

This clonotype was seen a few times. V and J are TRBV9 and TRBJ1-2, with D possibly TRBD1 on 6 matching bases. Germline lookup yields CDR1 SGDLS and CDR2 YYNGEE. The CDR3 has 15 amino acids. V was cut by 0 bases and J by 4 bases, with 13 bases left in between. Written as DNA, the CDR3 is TGTGCCAGCAGCGTAGGTGGGGGGCTAGGCTATGGCTACACCTTC. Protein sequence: CASSVGGGLGYGYTF.

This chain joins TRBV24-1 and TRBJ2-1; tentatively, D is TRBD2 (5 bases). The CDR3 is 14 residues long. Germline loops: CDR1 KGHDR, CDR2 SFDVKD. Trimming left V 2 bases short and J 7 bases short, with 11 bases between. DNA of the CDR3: TGTGCCACCAGTGATTCAGAGGGTTGGAATGAGCAGTTCTTC. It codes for CATSDSEGWNEQFF.

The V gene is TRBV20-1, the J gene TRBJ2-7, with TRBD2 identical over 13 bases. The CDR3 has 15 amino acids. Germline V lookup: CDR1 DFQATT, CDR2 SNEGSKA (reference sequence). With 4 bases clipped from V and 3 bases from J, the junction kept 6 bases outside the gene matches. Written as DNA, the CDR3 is TGCAGTGCTACCCCAGGGACTAGCGGGGTCTACGAGCAGTACTTC. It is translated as CSATPGTSGVYEQYF.

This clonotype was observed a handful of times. The CDR3 DNA sequence: TGCAGTGCTAGAGCACGTCAACCGGGCTCCTACAATGAGCAGTTCTTC. It yields the protein CSARARQPGSYNEQFF. The chain employs TRBV20-1 and TRBJ2-1; D unresolved. Trimming took off 1 base at V and 0 bases at J, with 13 bases between the two ends. The CDR3 has 16 amino acids. Germline-derived CDR1 and CDR2 are DFQATT and SNEGSKA (reference sequence).

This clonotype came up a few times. The CDR3 nucleotides read TGTGCCAGCAGCGTAGACGGGCTACCAAGGGGCACAGATACGCAGTATTTT. Amino acid sequence: CASSVDGLPRGTDTQYF. The gene calls are TRBV9 and TRBJ2-3; D is uncertain. V was clipped by 0 bases and J by 1 base, with 15 bases between them. Per the germline V gene, CDR1 is SGDLS and CDR2 is YYNGEE. This CDR3 is 17 amino acids long.

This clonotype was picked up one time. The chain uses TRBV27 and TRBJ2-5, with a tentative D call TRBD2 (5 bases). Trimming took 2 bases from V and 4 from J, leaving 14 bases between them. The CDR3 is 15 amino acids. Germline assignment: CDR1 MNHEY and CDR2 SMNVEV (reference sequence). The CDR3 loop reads CASSLRGHLGETQYF. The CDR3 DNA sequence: TGTGCCAGCAGTTTAAGAGGGCACCTTGGAGAGACCCAGTACTTC.

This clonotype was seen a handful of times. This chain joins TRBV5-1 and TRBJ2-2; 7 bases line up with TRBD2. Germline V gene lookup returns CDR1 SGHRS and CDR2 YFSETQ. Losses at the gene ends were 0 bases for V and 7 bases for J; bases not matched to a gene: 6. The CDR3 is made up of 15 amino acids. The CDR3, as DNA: TGCGCCAGCAGCTTGGCCTCCGGGGGGAACGGGGAGCTGTTTTTT. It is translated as CASSLASGGNGELFF.

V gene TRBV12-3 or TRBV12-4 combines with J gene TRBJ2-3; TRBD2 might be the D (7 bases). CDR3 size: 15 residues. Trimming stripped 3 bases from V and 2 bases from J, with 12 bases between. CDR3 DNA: TGTGCCAGCAGTTTCCCGGGGGGCCCCACAGATACGCAGTATTTT. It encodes CASSFPGGPTDTQYF.

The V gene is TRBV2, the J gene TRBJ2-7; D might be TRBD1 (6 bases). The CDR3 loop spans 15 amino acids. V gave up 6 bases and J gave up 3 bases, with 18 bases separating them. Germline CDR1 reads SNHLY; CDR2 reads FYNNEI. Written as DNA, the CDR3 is TGTGCCAGCAGGGACCCCAGGGGACAAGTCTACGAGCAGTACTTC. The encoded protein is CASRDPRGQVYEQYF.

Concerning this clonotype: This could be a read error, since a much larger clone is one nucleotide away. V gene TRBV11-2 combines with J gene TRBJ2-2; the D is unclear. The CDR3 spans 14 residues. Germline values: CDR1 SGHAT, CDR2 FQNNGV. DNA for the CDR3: TGTGTCAGCAGCTCAACTCCCAGCGCCGGGGAGCTGTTTTTT. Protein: CVSSSTPSAGELFF.

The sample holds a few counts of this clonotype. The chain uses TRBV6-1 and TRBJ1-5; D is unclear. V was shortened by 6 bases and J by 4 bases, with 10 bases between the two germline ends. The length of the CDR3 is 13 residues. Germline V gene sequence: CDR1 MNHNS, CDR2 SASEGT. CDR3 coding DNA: TGTGCCAGCAGAGAGGACGGGAATCAGCCCCAGCATTTT. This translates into CASREDGNQPQHF.

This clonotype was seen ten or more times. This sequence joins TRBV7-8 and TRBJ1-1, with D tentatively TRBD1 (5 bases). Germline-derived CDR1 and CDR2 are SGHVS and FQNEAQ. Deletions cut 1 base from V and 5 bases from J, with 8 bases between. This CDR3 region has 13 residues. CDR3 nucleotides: TGTGCCAGCAGCTTAGGAGGGGTGACTGAAGCTTTCTTT. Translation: CASSLGGVTEAFF. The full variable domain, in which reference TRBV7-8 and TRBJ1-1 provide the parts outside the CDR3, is GAGVSQSPRYKVAKRGQDVALRCDPISGHVSLFWYQQALGQGPEFLTYFQNEAQLDKSGLPSDRFFAERPEGSVSTLKIQRTQQEDSAVYLCASSLGGVTEAFFGQGTRLTVV.

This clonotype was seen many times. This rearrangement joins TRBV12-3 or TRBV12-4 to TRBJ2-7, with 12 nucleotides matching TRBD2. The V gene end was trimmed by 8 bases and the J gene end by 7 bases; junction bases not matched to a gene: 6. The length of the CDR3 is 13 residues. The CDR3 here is CASSSGGGWEQYF. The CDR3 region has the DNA TGTGCCAGCTCTAGCGGGGGGGGTTGGGAGCAGTACTTC.